The 12 T cell receptor beta chains given below trace back to one sample, sequenced in a study of T cells in Graves' hyperthyroidism and ophthalmopathy. Amplified TCR beta CDR3 regions derived from RNA transcripts. First-round RT-PCR of the TCR CDR3 relied on the HTBI primer set. TCRdb recomputed calls from the multiplex PCR reads with MiXCR, one row per CDR3 protein. In the table there are under 40,000 distinct CDR3 sequences, approximately 50% of which are singletons. The material sequenced was blood. The receptors originated from a woman aged 50 to 60 with Graves' hyperthyroidism that later progressed to Graves' ophthalmopathy.

The table lists this clonotype with many counts. This chain connects TRBV5-4 to TRBJ2-1; tentative D call: TRBD1 (5 bases). The V and J ends lost 8 bases and 0 bases respectively, with 15 bases between them. Germline values: CDR1 SGHNT, CDR2 YYREEE (reference sequence). The CDR3 contains 15 residues. The CDR3 region has the DNA TGTGCCAGTTCACAGGACAAGAGCTCCTACAATGAGCAGTTCTTC. It specifies CASSQDKSSYNEQFF.

Note on this clonotype: Being one base from a much bigger clone, this may be a read error. The V gene is TRBV6-1, the J gene TRBJ2-4; TRBD1 matches at 7 bases. Germline V CDR1 and CDR2: MNHNS, SASEGT. The V segment lost 6 bases and the J segment 0 bases; nucleotides outside the gene matches: 5. The CDR3 totals 15 residues. CDR3 sequence reads: CASSGTDVAKNIQYF. CDR3 DNA: TGTGCCAGCAGCGGGACAGATGTAGCCAAAAACATTCAGTACTTC.

The CDR3 region is CASSLSLAGATDTQFF. DNA of the CDR3: TGTGCCAGCAGCTTATCTCTAGCGGGAGCGACAGATACGCAGTTCTTC. The J gene is TRBJ2-1, the V gene TRBV7-8; 10 bases align to TRBD2. CDR1 SGHVS and CDR2 FQNEAQ come from the germline V gene. V shed 2 bases and J 12 bases; nucleotides not matched to a gene: 13. The CDR3 is 16 amino acids.

As to this clonotype: It is likely a read error, because the conserved phenylalanine at the end of the CDR3 is missing. This chain joins TRBV20-1 and TRBJ1-2; D is possibly TRBD1 (6 bases). Germline V CDR1 and CDR2: DFQATT, SNEGSKA (reference sequence). V dropped 1 base and J dropped 4 bases, with 10 bases sitting between them. There are 13 residues in the CDR3. CDR3 DNA sequence: TGCAGTGCTAGAGTACAGGGCTTCTATGGCTACACCGTC. It codes for CSARVQGFYGYTV.

Points on this clonotype: Just one base apart from a much larger clone, this may be a read error. V is TRBV27 and J is TRBJ1-5; D is perhaps TRBD1 (6 bases). In germline, CDR1 is MNHEY, CDR2 SMNVEV (reference sequence). This CDR3 region has 16 residues. Trimming left V 4 bases short and J 3 bases short, with 16 bases between. The CDR3, as DNA: TGTGCCAGCAGTTACGGGGGCACGAATTACAATCAGCCCCAGCATTTT. Translated: CASSYGGTNYNQPQHF.

The V call is TRBV12-5, the J call TRBJ1-4, with D perhaps matching TRBD1 (6 bases). This CDR3 is 13 amino acids long. V gave up 3 bases and J gave up 6 bases, with 8 bases separating them. Germline V gene sequence: CDR1 LGHNT, CDR2 FRNRAP. CDR3 bases: TGTGCTAGTGGTTTCAAGGGGGATGAAAAACTGTTTTTT. Amino acid sequence: CASGFKGDEKLFF.

As for this clonotype: At one boundary the junction diverges from the germline segment, which might be a read error. The chain couples TRBV7-9 to TRBJ1-5, with D unclear. Germline V gene sequence: CDR1 SEHNR, CDR2 FQNEAQ (reference sequence). The CDR3 length is 13 residues. CDR3 region: CASNLVGSLAEHF. In DNA, the CDR3 is TGTGCCAGCAACTTAGTGGGGAGTTTGGCTGAGCATTTT.

This clonotype was found many times. The chain links TRBV20-1 to TRBJ2-3; weak D call: TRBD1 (6 bases). V was cut by 4 bases and J by 4 bases, with 18 bases left in between. The V gene's germline CDR1 is DFQATT and CDR2 SNEGSKA (reference sequence). This CDR3 spans 15 amino acids. The CDR3, as DNA: TGCAGTGCTAACCACCCTAGGGGGAGCTCAGATACGCAGTATTTT. This translates into CSANHPRGSSDTQYF.

The genes are TRBV9 and TRBJ2-7, with 14 bases that match TRBD2. The CDR3 is 13 amino acids. CDR1 is SGDLS, CDR2 YYNGEE, per germline. V lost 4 bases, J lost 11 bases, and 5 bases stayed unmatched. The CDR3 DNA reads TGTGCCAGCAGCCGGACTAGCGGGAGGTCGGAGTACTTC. Amino acid sequence: CASSRTSGRSEYF.

The gene calls are TRBV5-1 and TRBJ1-2; no definite D call. V gave up 0 bases and J gave up 6 bases, with 15 bases separating them. In germline, CDR1 is SGHRS, CDR2 YFSETQ. CDR3 length equals 15 residues. CDR3 nucleotide sequence: TGCGCCAGCAGCTTGGACGGGTCCGGGCTCGATGGCTACACCTTC. Translated: CASSLDGSGLDGYTF.

The chain recombines TRBV4-1 with TRBJ2-5; TRBD1 matches at 7 bases. CDR3 size: 14 residues. Germline CDR1 and CDR2: MGHRA and YSYEKL. V lost 2 bases and J lost 5; bases outside the gene matches: 5. The CDR3 reads CASSQLQGRETQYF. CDR3 DNA: TGCGCCAGCAGCCAACTACAGGGGCGCGAGACCCAGTACTTC.

This clonotype appeared many times. The J gene is TRBJ2-1, the V gene TRBV11-3; 7 bases are shared with TRBD2. The CDR3 totals 18 residues. Germline lookup yields CDR1 SGHNT and CDR2 YENEEA. V was pared by 0 bases and J by 6 bases, with 14 bases of the junction left unmatched. The CDR3 loop is CASSLDQGGSQRGNEQFF. The CDR3 region has the DNA TGTGCCAGCAGCTTAGATCAGGGCGGGAGCCAACGGGGCAATGAGCAGTTCTTC.